In this sample, the clone carrying this T cell receptor (beta chain) turned up many times. Its antigen is currently unknown. An expansion of CD8+CD57+ cells by flow cytometry had been shown in patients chosen for sequencing. By the time of blood sampling, patients had still received no therapy. The source of the sample is a study of CD8+CD57+ T cells in acquired aplastic anemia. For the study at large: Recorded DNA amounts for sorted CD4+ and CD8+ cells had an average of 3.2 ug.

Study-level findings and limits: Patients had around 30 CD8+ CDR3 sequences in common with controls (the shared set). Statistical testing detected no significant gap in CD8+ Simpson's diversity between patients and controls.

The use of genomic DNA as template underpinned the TCR beta VDJ and CDR3 profiling. TCRdb fed the reads into MiXCR, producing one record per CDR3 protein. The sample shows roughly 180,000 distinct CDR3 sequences, approximately 48% of them seen only once. Per the germline V gene, CDR1 is SGHAT and CDR2 is FQDESV (reference sequence). Between the trimmed V and J ends, which lost 1 base and 4 bases, there was a span of 14 bases. The CDR3 runs 16 residues. The sample taken for sequencing was sorted CD4+, CD8+, or CD8+CD57+ T cells (not recorded which) from PBMCs. This sequence was found in a human donor with aplastic anemia. The V gene is TRBV11-1, the J gene TRBJ1-5; D may be TRBD1 (5 bases). CDR3 nucleotide sequence: TGTGCCAGCAGCTTAGTAGGAGGGGCTGAGAATCAGCCCCAGCATTTT. Encoded protein: CASSLVGGAENQPQHF.